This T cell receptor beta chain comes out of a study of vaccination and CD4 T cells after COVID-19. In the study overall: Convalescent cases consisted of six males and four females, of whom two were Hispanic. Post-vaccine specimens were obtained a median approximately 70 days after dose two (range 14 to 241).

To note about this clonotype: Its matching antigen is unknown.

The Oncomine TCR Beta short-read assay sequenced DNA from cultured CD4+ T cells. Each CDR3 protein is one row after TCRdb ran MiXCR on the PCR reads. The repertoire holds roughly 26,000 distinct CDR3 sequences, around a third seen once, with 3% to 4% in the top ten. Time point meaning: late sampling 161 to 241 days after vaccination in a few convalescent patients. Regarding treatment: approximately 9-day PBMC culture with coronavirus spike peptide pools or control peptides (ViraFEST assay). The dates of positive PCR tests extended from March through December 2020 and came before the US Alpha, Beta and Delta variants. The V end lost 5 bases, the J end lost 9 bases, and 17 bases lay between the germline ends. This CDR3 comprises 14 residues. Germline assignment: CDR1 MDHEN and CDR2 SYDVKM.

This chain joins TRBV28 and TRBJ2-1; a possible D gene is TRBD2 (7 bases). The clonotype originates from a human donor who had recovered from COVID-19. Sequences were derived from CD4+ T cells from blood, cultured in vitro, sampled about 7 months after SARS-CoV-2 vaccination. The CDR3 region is CASSPLGGGIEQFF. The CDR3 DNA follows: TGTGCCAGCAGTCCTCTAGGGGGGGGGATTGAGCAGTTCTTC.